These 11 T cell receptor beta chains share one sample of origin, sequenced in a study of memory CD4+ T cells and cytomegalovirus serostatus. Single viable CD3+CD4+CD8-CD45RO+ cells were sorted as the memory CD4+ T cells. Assay: immunoSEQ multiplex PCR; the TCRdb copy retains only in-frame clones and omits some. The sample lists 50,000 or so clones, under 90% occurring once. Sequencing used memory CD4+ T cells from blood. The receptors shown here come from an adult in good health and CMV-seronegative.

The chain recombines TRBV7-9 with TRBJ2-2; D is perhaps TRBD1 (6 bases). The CDR3 loop spans 14 amino acids. Trimming took 5 bases from V and 1 from J, leaving 8 bases between them. The germline CDR1 and CDR2 sequences are SEHNR and FQNEAQ (reference sequence). In DNA, the CDR3 is TGTGCCAGCAGCCCCAGGGGGAACACCGGGGAGCTGTTTTTT. Amino acids: CASSPRGNTGELFF.

This CDR3 reads CASSLGPSREQYF. The CDR3 nucleotides are TGTGCCAGCAGCCTGGGACCCTCTCGCGAGCAGTACTTC. This chain links TRBV9 with TRBJ2-7, with D perhaps TRBD1 or TRBD2 (5 bases each). With 4 bases removed from V and 6 bases from J, the gap between germline ends came to 14 bases. Per the germline V gene, CDR1 is SGDLS and CDR2 is YYNGEE. CDR3 length: 13 residues.

The chain uses TRBV9 and TRBJ2-3; 9 nucleotides align to TRBD1. CDR3 length: 15 residues. The V gene end was trimmed by 4 bases and the J gene end by 3 bases; junction bases not matched to a gene: 6. Germline-derived CDR1 and CDR2 are SGDLS and YYNGEE. Here the CDR3 DNA reads TGTGCCAGCAGCCCCACAGGGGGCGTAACAGATACGCAGTATTTT. Encoded protein: CASSPTGGVTDTQYF.

This chain connects TRBV18 to TRBJ2-2, with D uncertain. This CDR3 contains 15 residues. Germline V gene data show CDR1 as KGHSH and CDR2 as LQKENI. V was cut by 0 bases and J by 4 bases, with 9 bases left in between. The CDR3 DNA reads as TGTGCCAGCTCACCACCGGTCTTTAGCACCGGGGAGCTGTTTTTT. Residues: CASSPPVFSTGELFF.

The V gene is TRBV11-3, the J gene TRBJ2-5, with 8 bases lining up with TRBD2. This CDR3 is built from 17 residues. V lost 1 base to trimming and J lost 2 bases; unmatched junction nucleotides: 9. Germline V CDR1 and CDR2: SGHNT, YENEEA. The CDR3 bases are TGTGCCAGCAGCTTAGGGCGGGTAGCGGGACCGCAAGAGACCCAGTACTTC. Translation gives CASSLGRVAGPQETQYF.

V and J are TRBV5-4 and TRBJ2-7; 7 nucleotides align to TRBD2. Trimming cost V 0 bases and J 4 bases; bases outside gene matches: 7. The CDR3 contains 15 residues. Germline CDR1 SGHNT, CDR2 YYREEE (reference sequence). The CDR3 here is CASSLASTSSYEQYF. In DNA form, the CDR3 reads TGTGCCAGCAGCTTGGCCTCGACTAGCTCTTACGAGCAGTACTTC.

This chain connects TRBV27 to TRBJ2-5; 9 bases fit TRBD2. This CDR3 is built from 16 residues. V lost 6 bases and J lost 5; bases outside the gene matches: 13. Germline-derived CDR1 and CDR2 are MNHEY and SMNVEV (reference sequence). CDR3 coding DNA: TGTGCCAGCAGCCTGGGGTTGCGGGGGGGCCTCGAGACCCAGTACTTC. Its translation: CASSLGLRGGLETQYF.

About this clone: Other DNA sequences from this sample encode an identical CDR3 as well. In DNA form, the CDR3 reads TGTGCCAGTAGTATAGGCGGGACAGCGAACACTGAAGCTTTCTTT. Translated, it gives CASSIGGTANTEAFF. J is TRBJ1-1 and V is TRBV19; 7 bases map to TRBD1. The CDR3 runs to 15 residues. Unmatched junction bases numbered 3, after V lost 1 base and J lost 1 base. Germline V gives CDR1 LNHDA, CDR2 SQIVND (reference sequence).

The V call is TRBV5-6, the J call TRBJ2-2; 9 bases agree with TRBD2. The CDR3 is 14 amino acids. Unmatched junction bases numbered 4, after V lost 5 bases and J lost 5 bases. CDR1 SGHDT and CDR2 YYEEEE come from the germline V gene. The CDR3: CASRKRGETGELFF. The CDR3 DNA reads TGTGCCAGCAGGAAGCGGGGGGAAACCGGGGAGCTGTTTTTT.

The chain has TRBV6-4 and TRBJ1-1; TRBD1 aligns across 9 bases. The germline gives CDR1 MRHNA, CDR2 SNTAGT. The V segment lost 4 bases and the J segment 6 bases; nucleotides outside the gene matches: 3. The CDR3 is made up of 13 amino acids. CDR3 DNA: TGTGCCAGCAGTGCGGACAGGGGCGCTGAAGCTTTCTTT. Residues: CASSADRGAEAFF.

V gene TRBV30 combines with J gene TRBJ1-1, with 8 bases matching TRBD1. Germline V gene data show CDR1 as GTSNPN and CDR2 as SVGIG (reference sequence). Losses at the gene ends were 8 bases for V and 9 bases for J; bases not matched to a gene: 8. The CDR3 runs to 11 residues. CDR3 nucleotide sequence: TGTGCCCGAGGACAGGGTCCCCAAGCTTTCTTT. As protein: CARGQGPQAFF.